This T cell receptor (beta chain) emerged from a study of T cells after yellow fever vaccination. At the level of the study: The SMART-Seq v4 Ultra Low Input method served to prepare the low-cell-number fractions. Study-level results: Sorted memory subsets on day 0 showed almost all vaccine-responding clonotypes to be undetectable. The secondary response was weaker but peaked faster, day 5 versus 15. In post-booster samples, most primary-vaccination clones reappeared (about 95% CD4, roughly 88% CD8).

This clonotype has a count of ten or more. TCRdb independently ran MiXCR on the 5' RACE reads; one entry per CDR3 protein. The sample yields about 4,500 distinct CDR3 sequences, 7.8% seen once. Germline V gene data show CDR1 as SEHNR and CDR2 as FQNEAQ (reference sequence). The ends were cut back, 5 bases at V and 3 bases at J, with 9 bases in the middle. The CDR3 is 13 residues long. This clonotype originated in a man aged 18-30 years who received the YFV17D yellow fever vaccine. This chain uses TRBV7-9 with TRBJ2-3, with D hard to call. The source material was PBMCs, either bulk or a sorted T-cell subset (CD4+, CD8+, memory, or dextramer-sorted; not recorded which), sampled about 49 days after the first yellow fever vaccination. CDR3 loop: CASSTDGTDTQYF. The CDR3 DNA reads as TGTGCCAGCAGCACGGACGGGACAGATACGCAGTATTTT.